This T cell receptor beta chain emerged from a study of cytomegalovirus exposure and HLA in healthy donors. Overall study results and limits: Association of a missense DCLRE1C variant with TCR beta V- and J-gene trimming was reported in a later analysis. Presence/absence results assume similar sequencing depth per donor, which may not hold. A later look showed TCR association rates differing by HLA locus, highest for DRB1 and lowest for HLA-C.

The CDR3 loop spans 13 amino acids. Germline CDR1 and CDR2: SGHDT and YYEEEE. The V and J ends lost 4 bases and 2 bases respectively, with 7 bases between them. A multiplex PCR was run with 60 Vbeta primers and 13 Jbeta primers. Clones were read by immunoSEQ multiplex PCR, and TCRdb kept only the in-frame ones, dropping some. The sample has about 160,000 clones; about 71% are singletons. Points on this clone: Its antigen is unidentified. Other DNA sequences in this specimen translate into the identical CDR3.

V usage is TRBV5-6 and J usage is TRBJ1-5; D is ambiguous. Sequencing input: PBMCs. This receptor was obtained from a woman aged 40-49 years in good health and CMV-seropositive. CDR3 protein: CASSRTGNQPQHF. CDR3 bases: TGTGCCAGCAGCCGGACTGGCAATCAGCCCCAGCATTTT.